Listed here are 14 T cell receptor beta chains from one sample, sequenced in a study of ipilimumab plus nivolumab after autologous stem cell transplantation. The repertoire was sequenced with immunoSEQ multiplex PCR; TCRdb's copy has only in-frame clones and lacks some. The sample consists of over 75,000 clones, 75% to 85% of them appearing once. The source material was PBMCs, sampled in a trial of ipilimumab plus nivolumab as post-transplant consolidation. The receptors derive from a male donor with diffuse large B-cell lymphoma.

The V and J genes are TRBV25-1 and TRBJ2-5; no firm D call. CDR3 size: 10 residues. The ends were cut back, 8 bases at V and 2 bases at J, with 3 bases in the middle. The V gene's germline CDR1 is MGHDK and CDR2 SYGVNS. The CDR3 DNA sequence: TGTGCCAGCTGGCAAGAGACCCAGTACTTC. This encodes CASWQETQYF.

This clone was counted a few times. The V gene is TRBV7-6, the J gene TRBJ2-3; 14 bases are shared with TRBD2. This CDR3 region has 17 residues. The V and J ends lost 1 base and 0 bases, in that order; junction bases with no gene match: 0. CDR1 is SGHVS and CDR2 is FNYEAQ in the germline V gene. The CDR3 sequence: CASSLGTSGGSTDTQYF. CDR3 bases: TGTGCCAGCAGCTTAGGGACTAGCGGGGGGAGCACAGATACGCAGTATTTT.

The V gene is TRBV5-6, the J gene TRBJ2-3; D is ambiguous. The CDR3 extends over 13 amino acids. Germline V gene data show CDR1 as SGHDT and CDR2 as YYEEEE. V was clipped by 4 bases and J by 7 bases, with 13 bases between them. CDR3 protein: CASSHLRKNTQYF. The CDR3 bases are TGTGCCAGCAGCCATCTTAGGAAAAATACGCAGTATTTT. The complete variable domain, with remaining parts taken from reference TRBV5-6 and TRBJ2-3, reads DAGVTQSPTHLIKTRGQQVTLRCSPKSGHDTVSWYQQALGQGPQFIFQYYEEEERQRGNFPDRFSGHQFPNYSSELNVNALLLGDSALYLCASSHLRKNTQYFGPGTRLTVL.

The rearrangement links TRBV19 to TRBJ1-1; D is undetermined. Germline CDR1 LNHDA, CDR2 SQIVND (reference sequence). Trimming shortened V by 5 bases and J by 2 bases, and 18 bases separated the two germline ends. This CDR3 contains 16 residues. CDR3 in DNA: TGTGCCAGTAGTCCCCTCCTCGGTCGGGCAAACACTGAAGCTTTCTTT. Its protein is CASSPLLGRANTEAFF.

The chain is built from TRBV2 and TRBJ2-3; perhaps TRBD2 as D (7 bases). Germline V gene lookup returns CDR1 SNHLY and CDR2 FYNNEI. The V gene lost 1 base and the J gene lost 3 bases, with 11 bases spanning the gap. CDR3 length: 15 amino acids. The CDR3, as DNA: TGTGCCAGCAGTGAAGAGGGGGGGCCGACAGATACGCAGTATTTT. This translates into CASSEEGGPTDTQYF.

This CDR3 is CASSRAHDNEQFF. DNA of the CDR3: TGTGCCAGCAGCCGCGCGCACGACAATGAGCAGTTCTTC. The chain combines TRBV6-6 with TRBJ2-1; no clear D gene. CDR1 is MNHNY, CDR2 SVGAGI, per germline (reference sequence). CDR3 length: 13 residues. Trimming pared 6 bases from V and 5 bases from J, leaving 11 bases between.

The rearrangement joins TRBV15 to TRBJ1-1, with D hard to call. The V end was cut by 0 bases, the J end by 4 bases, with 6 bases between. The germline V gene has CDR1 LNHNV and CDR2 YYDKDF (reference sequence). This CDR3 contains 13 residues. The CDR3 sequence is CATSRDLGTEAFF. The DNA of the CDR3 is TGTGCCACCAGCAGAGATTTAGGCACTGAAGCTTTCTTT.

This clone came up once. This sequence joins TRBV2 and TRBJ2-4; the match to TRBD1 covers 7 bases. CDR3 length equals 14 residues. V was pared by 3 bases and J by 1 base, with 0 bases of the junction left unmatched. CDR1 SNHLY and CDR2 FYNNEI come from the germline V gene. CDR3 bases: TGTGCCAGCAGTGAGGACAGGGCCAAAAACATTCAGTACTTC. Its translation is CASSEDRAKNIQYF.

In regard to this clone: The DNA is omitted, as the CDR3 cannot be located on it reliably, and the CDR3 follows TCRdb's listing. The chain uses TRBV27 and TRBJ1-4; the D call TRBD1 from the table was never checked on the DNA. The germline V gene encodes CDR1 MNHEY and CDR2 SMNVEV (reference sequence). The CDR3 is made up of 20 amino acids, end residues included. CDR3: CASSSSDSKTFPATNEKLFF.

This clone came up once. This chain uses TRBV19 with TRBJ2-5; possible D gene TRBD2, 6 bases. The J call may be incorrect, as the DNA end agrees better with TRBJ2-7. CDR1 is LNHDA and CDR2 is SQIVND in the germline V gene (reference sequence). The CDR3 runs to 13 residues. The CDR3 loop is CASSKGLGDEQYF. CDR3 bases: TGTGCCAGTAGTAAGGGACTGGGGGACGAGCAGTACTTC.

CDR3 residues: CASSFDRGIYNEQFF. The CDR3 DNA reads TGTGCCAGCAGCTTTGACAGGGGGATCTACAATGAGCAGTTCTTC. J is TRBJ2-1 and V is TRBV7-9, with 9 bases aligning to TRBD1. Germline CDR1 is SEHNR and CDR2 is FQNEAQ (reference sequence). This CDR3 comprises 15 residues. J gave up 3 bases and V 3 bases, and 3 bases lay outside the gene matches.

V usage is TRBV4-2 and J usage is TRBJ2-3, with a tentative D call TRBD2 (6 bases). The CDR3 is made up of 15 amino acids. V lost 1 base to trimming and J lost 3 bases, with 11 bases between them. Germline loops: CDR1 LGHNA, CDR2 YNFKEQ. DNA for the CDR3: TGTGCCAGCAGCCAAGTGGCGGGGTTAACAGATACGCAGTATTTT. Its translation: CASSQVAGLTDTQYF.

The chain employs TRBV30 and TRBJ1-4; 7 bases fit TRBD1. V shed 7 bases, J shed 4 bases, and the junction held 12 bases outside the gene matches. The CDR3 runs to 15 residues. The germline V gene has CDR1 GTSNPN and CDR2 SVGIG (reference sequence). The CDR3 DNA is TGTGCCTTAAACCCGCCGGGACAGATTAATGAAAAACTGTTTTTT. Its protein is CALNPPGQINEKLFF.

V is TRBV30 and J is TRBJ2-3, with D perhaps matching TRBD1 or TRBD2 (6 bases each). The CDR3 spans 14 residues. The V end lost 2 bases, the J end lost 5 bases, and 14 bases lay between the germline ends. CDR1 is GTSNPN and CDR2 is SVGIG in the germline V gene (reference sequence). CDR3 sequence reads: CAWSKGGGIDTQYF. As DNA, the CDR3 is TGTGCCTGGAGTAAGGGGGGTGGGATAGATACGCAGTATTTT.